Listed below are T cell receptor beta chains from one sample, sequenced in a study of T cells in Graves' hyperthyroidism and ophthalmopathy. A single record per CDR3 protein comes from TCRdb applying MiXCR to the multiplex PCR reads. The profile shows 550,000 to 700,000 distinct CDR3 sequences, around 46% of them singletons. Sequencing was done on a sample of peripheral blood or thyroid tissue (not recorded which). These receptors all come from an adult woman with Graves' disease, either hyperthyroidism or ophthalmopathy (not recorded which). CDR3s include the opening cysteine and the closing phenylalanine or tryptophan. The order of the fields is J gene, D gene, V gene, clone size, CDR3 DNA, CDR3 protein. A D gene is named only where the DNA matches it firmly. Size tells how often a clone was seen (once, few, many) or the class of an expanded clone, and some rows leave it out.

>TRBJ1-1|.|TRBV7-9|many
TGTGCCAGCAGCCAACAGGGTCAGTATACTGAAGCTTTCTTT
CASSQQGQYTEAFF
>TRBJ2-1|.|TRBV24-1|few
TGTGCCACCAGTGATTGGGGACGGAGCTCCTACAATGAGCAGTTCTTC
CATSDWGRSSYNEQFF
>TRBJ1-1|TRBD1|TRBV7-9|many
TGTGCCAGCAGCGAAACACAGGGGGAAGCTTTCTTT
CASSETQGEAFF
>TRBJ1-2|.|TRBV7-9|.
TGTGCCAGCAGCTTACTGGACAGAGACTATAGAGGCTACACCTTC
CASSLLDRDYRGYTF
>TRBJ2-7|TRBD2|TRBV7-9|many
TGTGCCAGCACCCAGACGGGAGGCGAGCAGTACTTC
CASTQTGGEQYF
>TRBJ2-7|TRBD2|TRBV20-1|many
TGCAGTGCTAGAGCGGGGCTAGCGGGAGACCCAGGGGACGAGCAGTACTTC
CSARAGLAGDPGDEQYF
>TRBJ1-2|.|TRBV20-1|many
TGCAGTGCTAGTAATCCGCAGGGAGGCGGCTATGGCTACACCTTC
CSASNPQGGGYGYTF
>TRBJ1-5|.|TRBV7-9|.
TGTGCCAGCAGTTTATCCGGGACTCCCGAGACCCAGCATTTT
CASSLSGTPETQHF
>TRBJ2-2|TRBD2|TRBV10-3|few
TGTGCCAGCAGGCCTAGTCCGGGACTAGCGTTACCCGGGGAGCTGTTTTTT
CASRPSPGLALPGELFF
>TRBJ1-4|.|TRBV28|.
TGTGCCAGCAGACGTGGTGAAAAACTGTTTTTT
CASRRGEKLFF
>TRBJ1-5|TRBD1|TRBV29-1|.
TGCAGCGTTGAAGGGACAGGGAATCAGCCCCAGCATTTT
CSVEGTGNQPQHF
>TRBJ1-6|.|TRBV19|.
TGTGCCAGTAGATTGGAGCCGTATAATTCACCCCTCCACTTT
CASRLEPYNSPLHF
>TRBJ1-4|TRBD1|TRBV29-1|few
TGCAGCGTGACCAGGACAGGGAAAAGTGAAAAACTGTTTTTT
CSVTRTGKSEKLFF
>TRBJ1-4|.|TRBV27|.
TGTGCCAGCAGTTTCCAGCTTGCAACTAATGAAAAACTGTTTTTT
CASSFQLATNEKLFF
>TRBJ1-4|TRBD1|TRBV9|many
TGTGCCAGCAGCGAGGGACAGGGGAATGAAAAACTGTTTTTT
CASSEGQGNEKLFF
>TRBJ1-2|.|TRBV5-5|many
TGTGCCAGCAGCTTGGCCGGTGTGGGTAACTATGGCTACACCTTC
CASSLAGVGNYGYTF
>TRBJ2-7|TRBD1|TRBV4-2|.
TGTGCCAGCAGTCCTGACAGGGACCCCTCCTACGAGCAGTACTTC
CASSPDRDPSYEQYF
>TRBJ2-7|.|TRBV20-1|many
TGCAGTGCTAGGCGTACCGGGGCCTACGAGCAGTACTTC
CSARRTGAYEQYF
>TRBJ1-5|TRBD1|TRBV6-1|.
TGTGCCAGCGAGACAGGGCGCAATCAGCCCCAGCATTTT
CASETGRNQPQHF
>TRBJ1-5|TRBD1|TRBV7-2|.
TGTGCCATCGGGGGACAGGGGCTGCATCAGCCCCAGCATTTT
CAIGGQGLHQPQHF
>TRBJ1-1|.|TRBV29-1|many
TGCAGCGTTTGGGGGGCTGAAGCTTTCTTT
CSVWGAEAFF
>TRBJ2-2|.|TRBV7-9|many
TGTGCCAGCAGCTCTCCAACCGGGACCACCCCGACGGAGCTGTTTTTT
CASSSPTGTTPTELFF
>TRBJ2-7|TRBD1|TRBV13|many
TGTGCCAGCAGCTTCTCGACAGGGGGCGAGCAGTACTTC
CASSFSTGGEQYF
>TRBJ2-5|TRBD2|TRBV7-6|many
TGTGCCAGCAGTAGTGGACTAGTTAGCGAGACCCAGTACTTC
CASSSGLVSETQYF
>TRBJ2-3|.|TRBV2|.
TGTGCCAGCAGTACAGACTTGAAGGATACGCAGTATTTT
CASSTDLKDTQYF
>TRBJ1-2|.|TRBV7-3|once
TGTGCCAGCAGCCTCGCGGGGGGCGGACCCTACGATGGCTACACCTTC
CASSLAGGGPYDGYTF
>TRBJ1-6|.|TRBV7-9|.
TGTGCCAGCAGTCCTCGAATGGGGAATTCACCCCTCCACTTT
CASSPRMGNSPLHF
>TRBJ1-2|.|TRBV15|few
TGTGCCACCAGCAGAGATCGGCACACTGGCTATGGCTACACCTTC
CATSRDRHTGYGYTF
>TRBJ1-3|.|TRBV6-5|many
TGTGCCAGCAGTCCCCAGGTGGCGATGACTGGAAACACCATATATTTT
CASSPQVAMTGNTIYF
>TRBJ2-5|.|TRBV20-1|many
TGCAGTGCTAGACCTGACTTTACCAGTGGGGAGACCCAGTACTTC
CSARPDFTSGETQYF
>TRBJ1-5|TRBD1|TRBV2|.
TGTGCCAGCACTAGGACAGGGGGCAATCAGCCCCAGCATTTT
CASTRTGGNQPQHF
>TRBJ1-6|.|TRBV20-1|.
TGCGGGACTAGAGTCCCCGGAGGGAATTCACCCCTCCACTTT
CGTRVPGGNSPLHF
>TRBJ2-7|.|TRBV12-3/TRBV12-4|few
TGTGCCAGCAGTTGGCCGGGAGTAGCGGCCTCCGAGCAGTACTTC
CASSWPGVAASEQYF
>TRBJ1-5|TRBD1|TRBV24-1|.
TGTGCCACCAGTGATTCGACAGGGGATGAAGAGACCCAGCATTTT
CATSDSTGDEETQHF
>TRBJ2-7|.|TRBV2|.
TGTGCCAGCACTGGCGGTCGATCCTACGAGCAGTACTTC
CASTGGRSYEQYF
>TRBJ1-5|.|TRBV15|.
TGTGCCACCAGCAGAGGAGGGAAACAGCCCCAGCATTTT
CATSRGGKQPQHF
>TRBJ1-5|TRBD1|TRBV4-1|many
TGCGCCAGCAGCCAGGACAGGAGCCGCAATCAGCCCCAGCATTTT
CASSQDRSRNQPQHF
>TRBJ2-6|.|TRBV4-1|few
TGCGCCAGCAGCCAATTCCTACCCCCGAGACACTCCTCTGGGGCCAACGTCCTGACTTTC
CASSQFLPPRHSSGANVLTF
>TRBJ2-7|.|TRBV7-9|many
TGTGCCAGCGCCCTATTGGACTACTCCTACGAGCAGTACTTC
CASALLDYSYEQYF
>TRBJ1-5|.|TRBV6-5|many
TGTGCCAGCAGTTACTCCGAAAGTCAGCCCCAGCATTTT
CASSYSESQPQHF
>TRBJ2-7|TRBD1|TRBV11-2|many
TGTGCCAGCAGCCATCTCGGATGGGACAGGGGCAACGAGCAGTACTTC
CASSHLGWDRGNEQYF
>TRBJ2-7|.|TRBV6-1|.
TGTGCCAGCAGTGAGGTGTCAGTAAATCGGGAGCAGTACTTC
CASSEVSVNREQYF
>TRBJ1-1|.|TRBV10-3|many
TGTGCCAACTCTAAACAGGGAGACACTGAAGCTTTCTTT
CANSKQGDTEAFF
>TRBJ2-7|TRBD1|TRBV5-1|.
TGCGCCAGCAGCAACGGACAGGGGGCTGTCGAGCAGTACTTC
CASSNGQGAVEQYF
>TRBJ2-5|TRBD2|TRBV7-2|.
TGTGCCAGCAGGGCTAGCGGGAGCAGGGAGACCCAGTACTTC
CASRASGSRETQYF
>TRBJ2-5|.|TRBV10-3|.
TGTGCCGCTGAGGGGGTGGTAATGACGACCCAGTACTTC
CAAEGVVMTTQYF
>TRBJ1-1|.|TRBV18|few
TGTGCCAGCTCACCGGGAAGGGGGTTGAACACTGAAGCTTTCTTT
CASSPGRGLNTEAFF
>TRBJ2-7|TRBD2|TRBV5-1|few
TGCGCCAGCAGCTTCGTAGTGAGCGGGAGCGACGAGCAGTACTTC
CASSFVVSGSDEQYF
>TRBJ1-2|TRBD1|TRBV7-9|.
TGTGCCAGCAGCCAAAAAACCGGGACAGCATACTATGGCTACACCTTC
CASSQKTGTAYYGYTF
>TRBJ2-2|TRBD1|TRBV2|many
TGTGCCAGCTACGGACAGGTGAACACCGGGGAGCTGTTTTTT
CASYGQVNTGELFF
>TRBJ2-7|.|TRBV20-1|.
TGCAGTGAAACAGATTGGTCGAGAGGTTCGGACGAGCAGTACTTC
CSETDWSRGSDEQYF
>TRBJ2-7|TRBD1|TRBV7-2|many
TGTGCCAGCAGCTTAAATCCGGGACAGGCCTACGAGCAGTACTTC
CASSLNPGQAYEQYF
>TRBJ1-1|.|TRBV9|.
TGTGCCAGCAGCCCTACGCTCCACACTGAAGCTTTCTTT
CASSPTLHTEAFF
>TRBJ2-5|.|TRBV7-2|many
TGTGCCAGCAGCCCAGGACAGCAAGAGACCCAGTACTTC
CASSPGQQETQYF